This T cell receptor (beta chain) was retrieved from a study of CD8+ T cells in alopecia areata. This CDR3 is 12 amino acids long. V was pared by 4 bases and J by 9 bases, with 10 bases between. The V gene's germline CDR1 is MGHRA and CDR2 YSYEKL. Extracted RNA was reverse transcribed into cDNA, the sequencing template. The table came from immunoSEQ multiplex PCR; TCRdb's copy has only in-frame clones and leaves some out. The table lists some 200,000 clones, around 58% of them singletons. Treatment reported: oral pan-JAK inhibitor, 5-10 mg twice daily. This chain uses TRBV4-1 with TRBJ2-1; D is possibly TRBD2 (5 bases). The TCR comes from a human donor with alopecia areata. The sample here was CD8+ T cells sorted from blood, taken at week 24, from a patient treated with tofacitinib. CDR3 sequence (DNA): TGCGCCAGCAGCCCGAGGGTAGGTGAGCAGTTCTTC. Translating gives CASSPRVGEQFF.